A selection of T cell receptor beta chains follows, all from one sample in a study of spatial heterogeneity in lung cancer. One entry per CDR3 protein results from TCRdb running MiXCR on the 5' RACE reads. The sample comprises 35,000 to 55,000 distinct CDR3 sequences, approximately 24% of which are singletons, and about 7.2% rests with the top ten. The sequenced sample was PBMCs, obtained at follow-up. Receptors originate from a female donor with early-stage non-small cell lung cancer. Both conserved end residues are part of each CDR3. A D gene is named only where the DNA matches it firmly. Size is stated for part of the rows, as once, few or many counts, or as a class when the clone is expanded.

clone size	D gene	J gene	V gene	CDR3 protein	CDR3 DNA
NA	TRBD2	TRBJ2-1	TRBV7-2	CASSLAPLAGRSYNEQFF	TGTGCCAGCAGCTTAGCCCCCCTAGCGGGACGCTCCTACAATGAGCAGTTCTTC
many	NA	TRBJ2-2	TRBV7-7	CASSFQLLEGELFF	TGTGCTAGCAGCTTTCAATTATTGGAAGGGGAGCTGTTTTTT
NA	TRBD2	TRBJ2-1	TRBV9	CASSVTGTSGSLDNEQFF	TGTGCCAGCAGCGTAACGGGGACGAGCGGGAGTCTTGACAATGAGCAGTTCTTC
NA	NA	TRBJ2-7	TRBV2	CASNTDVGYYEQYF	TGTGCCAGCAATACGGACGTCGGGTACTACGAGCAGTACTTC
few	NA	TRBJ2-3	TRBV5-5	CASSPNWADTQYF	TGTGCCAGCAGCCCGAATTGGGCAGATACGCAGTATTTT
few	TRBD1	TRBJ2-1	TRBV7-7	CASSLRAGGYYEQFF	TGTGCTAGCAGCTTAAGGGCAGGGGGCTATTATGAGCAGTTCTTC
many	NA	TRBJ1-3	TRBV20-1	CSARDFGGSGNTIYF	TGCAGTGCTAGGGATTTTGGGGGCTCTGGAAACACCATATATTTT
NA	NA	TRBJ2-7	TRBV7-8	CASSSLRGLGEQYF	TGTGCCAGCAGCTCCCTCCGCGGGTTGGGGGAGCAGTACTTC
NA	NA	TRBJ2-3	TRBV10-1	CASSENVVGDTQYF	TGCGCCAGCAGTGAGAACGTCGTGGGGGATACGCAGTATTTT
NA	TRBD1	TRBJ1-1	TRBV10-2	CASRSTGLYTEAFF	TGCGCCAGCAGATCGACAGGGTTATACACTGAAGCTTTCTTT
NA	TRBD1	TRBJ2-7	TRBV7-9	CASSLGGGRSYEQYF	TGTGCCAGCAGCTTAGGAGGGGGCAGGTCCTACGAGCAGTACTTC
NA	TRBD2	TRBJ2-2	TRBV20-1	CSARQRGTGELFF	TGCAGTGCTAGACAGCGGGGCACCGGGGAGCTGTTTTTT
many	TRBD1	TRBJ1-1	TRBV7-9	CASSLGQGTLQAFF	TGTGCCAGCAGCTTGGGACAGGGGACATTACAAGCTTTCTTT
NA	TRBD1	TRBJ2-6	TRBV4-1	CASRHLGTGGAGANVLTF	TGCGCCAGCAGGCACCTAGGCACAGGGGGCGCTGGGGCCAACGTCCTGACTTTC
many	NA	TRBJ2-5	TRBV7-2	CASSGAGETQYF	TGTGCCAGCAGCGGGGCCGGAGAGACCCAGTACTTC
NA	TRBD1	TRBJ1-4	TRBV5-6	CASSFGTGTNEKLFF	TGTGCCAGCAGCTTTGGGACAGGGACTAATGAAAAACTGTTTTTT
NA	TRBD2	TRBJ2-3	TRBV13	CASSPGLAGGYGDTQYF	TGTGCCAGCAGCCCCGGACTAGCGGGAGGGTATGGAGATACGCAGTATTTT
many	TRBD1	TRBJ1-4	TRBV14	CASSRAGTGTEKLFF	TGTGCCAGCAGCCGAGCCGGGACAGGGACTGAAAAACTGTTTTTT
many	TRBD1	TRBJ1-2	TRBV6-2/TRBV6-3	CASSRTGEWNGYTF	TGTGCCAGCAGCCGAACAGGGGAGTGGAATGGCTACACCTTC
few	NA	TRBJ2-7	TRBV27	CASRDRGYEQYF	TGTGCCAGCCGGGACCGCGGCTACGAGCAGTACTTC
NA	NA	TRBJ2-1	TRBV10-1	CASGILGGEQFF	TGCGCCAGCGGGATCTTGGGCGGTGAGCAGTTCTTC
NA	NA	TRBJ2-1	TRBV11-2	CASSLVRGDYNEQFF	TGTGCCAGCAGCTTAGTACGGGGCGACTACAATGAGCAGTTCTTC
many	NA	TRBJ2-5	TRBV5-1	CASSPAVQETQYF	TGCGCCAGCAGCCCGGCCGTACAAGAGACCCAGTACTTC
NA	TRBD1	TRBJ2-1	TRBV5-1	CASSLITGDEQFF	TGCGCCAGCAGCTTGATTACAGGGGATGAGCAGTTCTTC
many	NA	TRBJ1-4	TRBV18	CASSPGPNEKLFF	TGTGCCAGCTCCCCGGGACCTAATGAAAAACTGTTTTTT
many	TRBD1	TRBJ2-5	TRBV5-1	CASSFGTAETQYF	TGCGCCAGCAGCTTCGGGACAGCGGAGACCCAGTACTTC
NA	NA	TRBJ1-2	TRBV7-8	CASSSQGIGPTAAYGYTF	TGTGCCAGCAGCTCCCAAGGGATAGGGCCGACAGCCGCGTATGGCTACACCTTC
many	TRBD1	TRBJ1-2	TRBV7-6	CASSLVGTGEGSGYTF	TGTGCCAGCAGCTTAGTGGGGACAGGGGAAGGTTCTGGCTACACCTTC
NA	NA	TRBJ1-1	TRBV20-1	CSARSGEGTNTEAFF	TGCAGTGCTAGATCAGGGGAGGGAACGAACACTGAAGCTTTCTTT
NA	TRBD1	TRBJ2-1	TRBV11-2	CASSKNRGPNEQFF	TGTGCCAGCAGCAAAAACAGGGGCCCCAATGAGCAGTTCTTC